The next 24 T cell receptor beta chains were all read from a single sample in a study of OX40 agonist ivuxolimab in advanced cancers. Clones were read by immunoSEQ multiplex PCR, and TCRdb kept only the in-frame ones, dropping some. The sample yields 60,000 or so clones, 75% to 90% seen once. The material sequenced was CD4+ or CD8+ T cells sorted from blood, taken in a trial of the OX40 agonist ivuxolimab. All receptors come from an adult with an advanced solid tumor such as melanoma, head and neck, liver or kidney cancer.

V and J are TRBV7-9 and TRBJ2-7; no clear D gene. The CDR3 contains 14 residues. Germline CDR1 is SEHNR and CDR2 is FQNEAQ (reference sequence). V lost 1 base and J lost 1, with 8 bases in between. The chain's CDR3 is CASSLGAASYEQYF. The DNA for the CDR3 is TGTGCCAGCAGCTTAGGGGCAGCATCCTACGAGCAGTACTTC. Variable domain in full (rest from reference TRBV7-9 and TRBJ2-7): DTGVSQNPRHKITKRGQNVTFRCDPISEHNRLYWYRQTLGQGPEFLTYFQNEAQLEKSRLLSDRFSAERPKGSFSTLEIQRTEQGDSAMYLCASSLGAASYEQYFGPGTRLTVT.

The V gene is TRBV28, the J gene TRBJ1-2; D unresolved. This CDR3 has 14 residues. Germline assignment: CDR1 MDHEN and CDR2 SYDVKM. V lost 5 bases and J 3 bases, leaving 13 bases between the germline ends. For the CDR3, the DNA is TGTGCCAGCAGTCTCACCCAGCTTCACTATGGCTACACCTTC. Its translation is CASSLTQLHYGYTF.

The CDR3 reads CASSGTGGYNEQFF. In DNA, the CDR3 is TGTGCCAGCAGCGGGACAGGAGGATACAATGAGCAGTTCTTC. The gene calls are TRBV7-2 and TRBJ2-1, with TRBD1 matching over 8 bases. The CDR3 is 14 amino acids. Germline-derived CDR1 and CDR2 are SGHTA and FQGNSA. The trim removed 5 bases at V and 4 bases at J, leaving 4 bases unmatched. Full variable domain (remainder filled in from reference TRBV7-2 and TRBJ2-1): GAGVSQSPSNKVTEKGKDVELRCDPISGHTALYWYRQSLGQGLEFLIYFQGNSAPDKSGLPSDRFSAERTGGSVSTLTIQRTQQEDSAVYLCASSGTGGYNEQFFGPGTRLTVL.

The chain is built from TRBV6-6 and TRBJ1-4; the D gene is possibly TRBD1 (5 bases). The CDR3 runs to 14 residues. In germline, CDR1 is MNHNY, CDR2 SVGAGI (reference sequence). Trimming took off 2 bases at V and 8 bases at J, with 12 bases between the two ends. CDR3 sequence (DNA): TGTGCCAGCAGTTACGGCAGGGTTGGGGAAAAACTGTTTTTT. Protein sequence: CASSYGRVGEKLFF.

The CDR3 DNA is TGTGTCAGGGGCGAGCAGTACTTC. It encodes CVRGEQYF. The chain has TRBV19 and TRBJ2-7; maybe TRBD1 (6 bases). The germline V gene encodes CDR1 LNHDA and CDR2 SQIVND (reference sequence). The CDR3 has 8 residues.

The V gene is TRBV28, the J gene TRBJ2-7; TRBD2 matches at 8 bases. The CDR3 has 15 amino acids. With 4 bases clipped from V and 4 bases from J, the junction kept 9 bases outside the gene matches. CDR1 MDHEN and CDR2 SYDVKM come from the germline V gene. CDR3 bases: TGTGCCAGCAGTTCGTTAACTAGCGGCTCTTACGAGCAGTACTTC. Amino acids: CASSSLTSGSYEQYF.

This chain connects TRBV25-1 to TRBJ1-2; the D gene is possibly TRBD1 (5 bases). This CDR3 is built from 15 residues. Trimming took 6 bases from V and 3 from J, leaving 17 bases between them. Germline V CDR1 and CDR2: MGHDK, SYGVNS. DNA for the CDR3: TGTGCCAGCAGACCCACTATCGGGGGGGACTATGGCTACACCTTC. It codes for CASRPTIGGDYGYTF.

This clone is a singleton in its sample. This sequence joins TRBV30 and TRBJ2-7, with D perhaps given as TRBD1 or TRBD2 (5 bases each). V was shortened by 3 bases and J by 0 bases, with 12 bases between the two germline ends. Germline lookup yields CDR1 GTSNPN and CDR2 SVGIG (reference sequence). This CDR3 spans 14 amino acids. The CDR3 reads CAWRSGPISYEQYF. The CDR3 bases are TGTGCCTGGAGATCGGGACCAATCTCCTACGAGCAGTACTTC.

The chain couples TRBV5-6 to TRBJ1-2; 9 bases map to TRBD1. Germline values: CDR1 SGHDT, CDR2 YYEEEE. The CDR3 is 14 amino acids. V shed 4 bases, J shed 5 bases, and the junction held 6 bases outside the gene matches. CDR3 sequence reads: CASSRTGVVYGYTF. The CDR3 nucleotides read TGTGCCAGCAGCAGGACAGGGGTGGTTTATGGCTACACCTTC.

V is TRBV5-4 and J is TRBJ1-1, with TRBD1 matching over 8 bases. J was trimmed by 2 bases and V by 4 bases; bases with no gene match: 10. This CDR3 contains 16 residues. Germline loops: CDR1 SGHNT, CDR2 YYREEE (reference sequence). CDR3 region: CASSLGPQGANTEAFF. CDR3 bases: TGTGCCAGCAGCCTTGGCCCTCAGGGGGCAAACACTGAAGCTTTCTTT.

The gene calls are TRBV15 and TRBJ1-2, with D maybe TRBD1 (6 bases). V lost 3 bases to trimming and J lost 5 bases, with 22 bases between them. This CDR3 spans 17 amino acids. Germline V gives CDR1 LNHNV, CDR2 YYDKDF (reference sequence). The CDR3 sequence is CATSSIFSTGLVYGYTF. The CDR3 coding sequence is TGTGCCACCAGCAGCATTTTCTCCACAGGGTTAGTTTATGGCTACACCTTC. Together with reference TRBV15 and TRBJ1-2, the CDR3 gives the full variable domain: DAMVIQNPRYQVTQFGKPVTLSCSQTLNHNVMYWYQQKSSQAPKLLFHYYDKDFNNEADTPDNFQSRRPNTSFCFLDIRSPGLGDTAMYLCATSSIFSTGLVYGYTFGSGTRLTVV.

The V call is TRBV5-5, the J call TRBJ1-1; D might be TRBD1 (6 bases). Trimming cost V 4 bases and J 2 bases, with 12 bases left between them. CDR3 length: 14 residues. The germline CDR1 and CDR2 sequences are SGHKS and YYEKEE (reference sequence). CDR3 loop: CASSRQASNTEAFF. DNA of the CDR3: TGTGCCAGCAGCCGACAGGCAAGTAACACTGAAGCTTTCTTT.

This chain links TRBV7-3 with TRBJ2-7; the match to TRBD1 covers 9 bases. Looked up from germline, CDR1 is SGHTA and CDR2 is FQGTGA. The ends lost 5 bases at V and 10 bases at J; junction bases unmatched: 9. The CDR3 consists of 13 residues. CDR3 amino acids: CASSPRGQGDQYF. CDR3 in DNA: TGTGCCAGCAGCCCACGGGGACAGGGCGATCAGTACTTC.

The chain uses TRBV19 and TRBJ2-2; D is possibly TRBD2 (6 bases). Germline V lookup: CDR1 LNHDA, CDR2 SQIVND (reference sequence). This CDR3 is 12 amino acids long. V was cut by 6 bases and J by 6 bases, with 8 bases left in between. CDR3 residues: CASRRLAGELFF. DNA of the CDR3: TGTGCCAGTAGAAGACTAGCCGGGGAGCTGTTTTTT.

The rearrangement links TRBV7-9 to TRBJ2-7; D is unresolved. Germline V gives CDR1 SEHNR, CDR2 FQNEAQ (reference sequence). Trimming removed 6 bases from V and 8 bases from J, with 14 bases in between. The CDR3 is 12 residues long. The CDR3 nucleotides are TGTGCCAGCAGATCCGGGCCCTCAAAGCAGTACTTC. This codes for CASRSGPSKQYF.

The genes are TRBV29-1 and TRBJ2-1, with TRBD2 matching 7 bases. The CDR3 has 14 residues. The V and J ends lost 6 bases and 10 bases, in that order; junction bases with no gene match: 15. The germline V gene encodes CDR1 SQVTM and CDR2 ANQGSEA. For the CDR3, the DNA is TGCAGCGTGGCAAAAGCGGGAAACTTGGGAGAGCAGTTCTTC. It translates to CSVAKAGNLGEQFF.

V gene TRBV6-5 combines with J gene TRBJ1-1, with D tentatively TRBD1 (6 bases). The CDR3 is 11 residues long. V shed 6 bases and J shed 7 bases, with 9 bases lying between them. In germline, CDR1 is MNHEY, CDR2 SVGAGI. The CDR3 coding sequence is TGTGCCAGCAGACGACAGGATGAAGCTTTCTTT. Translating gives CASRRQDEAFF.

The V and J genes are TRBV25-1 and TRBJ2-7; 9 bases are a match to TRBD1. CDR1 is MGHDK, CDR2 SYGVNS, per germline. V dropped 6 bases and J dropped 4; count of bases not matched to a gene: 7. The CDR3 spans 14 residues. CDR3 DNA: TGTGCCAGCAGAAGCGACAGGGGGGGGTACGAGCAGTACTTC. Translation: CASRSDRGGYEQYF.

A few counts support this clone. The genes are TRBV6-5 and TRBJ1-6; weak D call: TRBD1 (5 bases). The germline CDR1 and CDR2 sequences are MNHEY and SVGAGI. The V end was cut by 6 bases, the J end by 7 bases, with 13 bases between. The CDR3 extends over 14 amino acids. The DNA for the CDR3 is TGTGCCAGCAGATATGACAGTACCAATTCACCCCTCCACTTT. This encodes CASRYDSTNSPLHF.

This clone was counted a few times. In DNA form, the CDR3 reads TGTGCCAGCAGCCATGACCTCCGATGGGGGACTAACTATGGCTACACCTTC. Its translation: CASSHDLRWGTNYGYTF. The chain joins TRBV7-9 to TRBJ1-2, with D perhaps TRBD1 (5 bases). Germline CDR1 is SEHNR and CDR2 is FQNEAQ (reference sequence). V was trimmed by 5 bases and J by 0 bases, leaving 19 bases between them. This CDR3 region has 17 residues.

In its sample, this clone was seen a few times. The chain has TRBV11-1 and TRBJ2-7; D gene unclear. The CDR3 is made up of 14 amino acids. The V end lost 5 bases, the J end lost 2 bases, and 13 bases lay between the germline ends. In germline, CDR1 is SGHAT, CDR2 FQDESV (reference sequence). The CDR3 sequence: CASSSYRAPYEQYF. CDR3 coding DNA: TGTGCCAGCAGCAGCTACCGGGCCCCCTACGAGCAGTACTTC.

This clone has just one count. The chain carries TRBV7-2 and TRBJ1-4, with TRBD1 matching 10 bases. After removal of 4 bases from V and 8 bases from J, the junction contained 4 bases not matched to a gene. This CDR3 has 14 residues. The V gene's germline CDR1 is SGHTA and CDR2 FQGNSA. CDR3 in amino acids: CASSSDRGGEKLFF. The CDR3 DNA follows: TGTGCCAGCAGCTCGGACAGGGGGGGCGAAAAACTGTTTTTT.

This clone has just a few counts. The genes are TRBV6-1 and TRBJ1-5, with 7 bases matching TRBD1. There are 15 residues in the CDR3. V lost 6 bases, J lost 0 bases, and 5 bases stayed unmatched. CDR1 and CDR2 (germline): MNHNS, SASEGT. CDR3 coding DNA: TGTGCCAGCAGGGACAGGCCTCTTAGCAATCAGCCCCAGCATTTT. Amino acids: CASRDRPLSNQPQHF.

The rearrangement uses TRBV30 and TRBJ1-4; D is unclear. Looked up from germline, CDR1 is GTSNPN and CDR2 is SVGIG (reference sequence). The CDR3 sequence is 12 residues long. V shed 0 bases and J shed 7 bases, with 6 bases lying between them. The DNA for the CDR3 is TGTGCCTGGAGTGTACTCGTTGAAAAACTGTTTTTT. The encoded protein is CAWSVLVEKLFF.